These 23 T cell receptor beta chains originate from one sample sequenced in a study of regulatory T cells in long-lasting Graves disease. TCR beta libraries were built with iRepertoire HTBI primers and Arm-PCR of CDR3 regions. TCRdb used MiXCR to reprocess the multiplex PCR reads, holding one entry per CDR3 protein. Of hundreds of thousands of distinct CDR3 sequences listed, about 20% are singletons. Time point: persistent/refractory GD, antithyroid drugs over 5 years with positive TRAb. PBMC-derived RNA was used for the TCR library. The input for sequencing was peripheral blood mononuclear cells (PBMCs), taken when the disease was refractory, from a patient treated with antithyroid drugs. These receptors all come from a female donor with Graves disease.

This clonotype was seen repeatedly, ten times or more. The V gene is TRBV12-3 or TRBV12-4, the J gene TRBJ1-2; the D gene is possibly TRBD1 (6 bases). The CDR3 consists of 13 residues. The V and J ends lost 6 bases and 8 bases respectively, with 16 bases between them. This chain's CDR3 is CASSTGILDGYTF. In nucleotides, the CDR3 is TGTGCCAGCAGCACAGGGATTCTTGACGGCTACACCTTC.

This clonotype was observed a handful of times. The chain uses TRBV6-1 and TRBJ2-7, with 9 bases fitting TRBD2. V gave up 5 bases and J gave up 2 bases; unmatched junction bases: 7. The CDR3 is made up of 15 amino acids. Germline CDR1 reads MNHNS; CDR2 reads SASEGT. CDR3 loop: CASSQGAGGAYEQYF. The CDR3 coding sequence is TGTGCCAGCAGTCAGGGAGCGGGAGGAGCCTACGAGCAGTACTTC.

This clonotype was observed a handful of times. The chain uses TRBV3-1 and TRBJ1-1; possible D gene TRBD1, 5 bases. V dropped 0 bases and J dropped 6 bases, with 17 bases sitting between them. The length of the CDR3 is 16 residues. Per the germline V gene, CDR1 is LGHDT and CDR2 is YNNKEL (reference sequence). For the CDR3, the DNA is TGTGCCAGCAGCCAAGACAGGGCGGTCCTCGACCCTGAAGCTTTCTTT. Its translation: CASSQDRAVLDPEAFF.

The chain couples TRBV6-2 or TRBV6-3 to TRBJ2-3; D is perhaps TRBD2 (6 bases). Trimming took off 7 bases at V and 3 bases at J, with 8 bases between the two ends. This CDR3 has 12 residues. Looked up from germline, CDR1 is MNHEY and CDR2 is SVGEGT. CDR3 amino acids: CASTGGTDTQYF. Here the CDR3 DNA reads TGTGCCAGCACCGGAGGGACAGATACGCAGTATTTT.

This clonotype turned up a few times. A read error may account for a junction end that differs from germline. The J gene is TRBJ1-5, the V gene TRBV4-3; 8 bases agree with TRBD1. This CDR3 spans 16 amino acids. Per the germline V gene, CDR1 is LGHNA and CDR2 is YSLEER. In nucleotides, the CDR3 is TGCGCCAGCAGCCAAAGGGTAGGACAGGGCAACCAGCCCCAGCATTTT. This gives the protein CASSQRVGQGNQPQHF.

Ten or more counts support this clonotype. The V gene is TRBV6-5, the J gene TRBJ2-5; tentatively, D is TRBD2 (7 bases). The CDR3 totals 15 residues. The germline CDR1 and CDR2 sequences are MNHEY and SVGAGI. V lost 0 bases and J 4 bases, leaving 12 bases between the germline ends. CDR3 in DNA: TGTGCCAGCAGTTACTCGGGGGGGCTTGGAGAGACCCAGTACTTC. Translation: CASSYSGGLGETQYF.

CDR3 nucleotides: TGTGCCTGGAGTGGGCAGGACAGTCTCGAGACCCAGTACTTC. Amino acids: CAWSGQDSLETQYF. The rearrangement uses TRBV30 and TRBJ2-5; possible D gene TRBD1, 6 bases. CDR1 GTSNPN and CDR2 SVGIG come from the germline V gene (reference sequence). Trimming removed 1 base at V and 5 bases at J, with 14 bases between. CDR3 size: 14 residues. Full variable domain (rest looked up from reference TRBV30 and TRBJ2-5): SQTIHQWPATLVQPVGSPLSLECTVEGTSNPNLYWYRQAAGRGLQLLFYSVGIGQISSEVPQNLSASRPQDRQFILSSKKLLLSDSGFYLCAWSGQDSLETQYFGPGTRLLVL.

This clonotype has a handful of counts. The rearrangement links TRBV29-1 to TRBJ1-1, with 9 positions matching TRBD1. V trimming: 4 bases; J trimming: 5 bases; junction bases outside the gene matches: 5. CDR1 and CDR2 (germline): SQVTM, ANQGSEA. This CDR3 is 13 amino acids long. For the CDR3, the DNA is TGCAGCGTTGGGGGAGGGACAGGGACTGAAGCTTTCTTT. Encoded protein: CSVGGGTGTEAFF. Based on the CDR3 plus reference TRBV29-1 and TRBJ1-1, the full variable domain is SAVISQKPSRDICQRGTSLTIQCQVDSQVTMMFWYRQQPGQSLTLIATANQGSEATYESGFVIDKFPISRPNLTFSTLTVSNMSPEDSSIYLCSVGGGTGTEAFFGQGTRLTVV.

This clonotype has a handful of counts. The junction differs from germline at one of its ends, possibly a read error. The CDR3 loop is CASSRGLGAETRYF. DNA for the CDR3: TGTGCCAGCAGTCGGGGACTGGGGGCAGAGACCCGGTACTTC. The chain has TRBV12-3 or TRBV12-4 and TRBJ2-5; D is possibly TRBD1 or TRBD2 (6 bases each). CDR3 length: 14 amino acids.

The chain joins TRBV30 to TRBJ1-1; D uncertain. Germline V gene sequence: CDR1 GTSNPN, CDR2 SVGIG (reference sequence). The CDR3 contains 14 residues. Deletions cut 2 bases from V and 6 bases from J, with 16 bases between. The CDR3 DNA sequence: TGTGCCTGGAGTCTTGGGTACCAAACGTCTGAAGCTTTCTTT. Translating it yields CAWSLGYQTSEAFF.

This clonotype was counted many times. This chain joins TRBV11-2 and TRBJ2-7, with unresolved D. With 6 bases removed from V and 0 bases from J, the gap between germline ends came to 18 bases. The CDR3 is 16 amino acids. Germline V gene lookup returns CDR1 SGHAT and CDR2 FQNNGV. The CDR3 here is CASSIRAAISSYEQYF. The DNA of the CDR3 is TGTGCCAGCAGTATTAGGGCCGCAATAAGCTCCTACGAGCAGTACTTC. Full variable domain (outside the CDR3, taken from reference TRBV11-2 and TRBJ2-7): EAGVAQSPRYKIIEKRQSVAFWCNPISGHATLYWYQQILGQGPKLLIQFQNNGVVDDSQLPKDRFSAERLKGVDSTLKIQPAKLEDSAVYLCASSIRAAISSYEQYFGPGTRLTVT.

The chain carries TRBV6-2 or TRBV6-3 and TRBJ1-6; D might be TRBD1 (5 bases). From germline, CDR1 is MNHEY and CDR2 SVGEGT. The CDR3 spans 13 residues. Trimming took 6 bases from V and 6 from J, leaving 9 bases between them. This CDR3 is CASRGGSNSPLHF. DNA for the CDR3: TGTGCCAGCAGGGGGGGGAGTAATTCACCCCTCCACTTT.

There are many counts of this clonotype. The CDR3 region is CASSLTGFGTEAFF. CDR3 coding DNA: TGTGCCAGCAGCTTGACAGGGTTTGGCACTGAAGCTTTCTTT. The chain recombines TRBV28 with TRBJ1-1, with TRBD1 identical over 7 bases. The J segment lost 4 bases and the V segment lost 6 bases, leaving 8 bases of the junction unmatched. The CDR3 contains 14 residues. Germline V gives CDR1 MDHEN, CDR2 SYDVKM.

There are many counts of this clonotype. V is TRBV19 and J is TRBJ1-1; D might be TRBD1 (5 bases). Germline V gene data show CDR1 as LNHDA and CDR2 as SQIVND (reference sequence). The CDR3 is 14 amino acids. The germline V and J ends were trimmed by 3 bases and 1 base, with 9 bases remaining between them. CDR3 region: CASSILDRNTEAFF. CDR3 bases: TGTGCCAGTAGTATCCTCGACAGGAACACTGAAGCTTTCTTT.

This sequence joins TRBV11-2 and TRBJ2-2; D gene unclear. Trimming cost V 0 bases and J 3 bases, with 11 bases left between them. The length of the CDR3 is 16 residues. Germline CDR1 SGHAT, CDR2 FQNNGV. The CDR3 nucleotides are TGTGCCAGCAGCTTAGATATTGGGCAGTACACCGGGGAGCTGTTTTTT. Translating gives CASSLDIGQYTGELFF.

J is TRBJ2-4 and V is TRBV28; D is undetermined. The CDR3 contains 16 residues. V lost 6 bases to trimming and J lost 0 bases, with 15 bases between them. From germline, CDR1 is MDHEN and CDR2 SYDVKM. Here the CDR3 DNA reads TGTGCCAGCAGCTCAACAGTTTTACTAGCCAAAAACATTCAGTACTTC. The encoded protein is CASSSTVLLAKNIQYF. The full variable domain, rest sourced from reference TRBV28 and TRBJ2-4, is DVKVTQSSRYLVKRTGEKVFLECVQDMDHENMFWYRQDPGLGLRLIYFSYDVKMKEKGDIPEGYSVSREKKERFSLILESASTNQTSMYLCASSSTVLLAKNIQYFGAGTRLSVL.

The count of this clonotype is one. The V and J genes are TRBV11-2 and TRBJ2-1, with 9 bases matching TRBD2. Germline V gene data show CDR1 as SGHAT and CDR2 as FQNNGV. Trimming cost V 5 bases and J 6 bases; bases outside gene matches: 5. The length of the CDR3 is 14 residues. The CDR3 loop is CASSISGSPNEQFF. CDR3 coding DNA: TGTGCCAGCAGCATTAGCGGGAGCCCCAATGAGCAGTTCTTC.

Regarding this clonotype: It may be a read error: a sequence one base away is much more abundant. The V call is TRBV2, the J call TRBJ2-5; TRBD2 matches at 14 bases. Germline lookup yields CDR1 SNHLY and CDR2 FYNNEI. This CDR3 is built from 16 residues. CDR3 DNA: TGTGCCAGCAGCGAGACTAGCGGGAGGGCCGAGGGGACCCTGTACTTC. This codes for CASSETSGRAEGTLYF.

This clonotype was seen ten or more times. The chain links TRBV28 to TRBJ2-7; no firm D call. Per the germline V gene, CDR1 is MDHEN and CDR2 is SYDVKM. This CDR3 region has 17 residues. V lost 2 bases to trimming and J lost 4 bases, with 21 bases between them. This chain's CDR3 is CASSLSTGRSLGYEQYF. DNA of the CDR3: TGTGCCAGCAGTTTAAGCACCGGGCGCAGTTTGGGGTACGAGCAGTACTTC.

In regard to this clonotype: With a much larger clone just one base away, this may be a read error. V is TRBV5-1 and J is TRBJ1-2, with TRBD1 matching over 8 bases. The CDR3 is 13 residues long. The germline CDR1 and CDR2 sequences are SGHRS and YFSETQ. The CDR3 sequence: CASSSGGQGGYAF. CDR3 coding DNA: TGCGCCAGCAGCTCCGGAGGACAGGGAGGCTACGCCTTC. The entire variable domain, with the rest obtained from reference TRBV5-1 and TRBJ1-2, is as follows: KAGVTQTPRYLIKTRGQQVTLSCSPISGHRSVSWYQQTPGQGLQFLFEYFSETQRNKGNFPGRFSGRQFSNSRSEMNVSTLELGDSALYLCASSSGGQGGYAFGSGTRLTVV.

This clonotype was counted between two and nine times. This rearrangement joins TRBV27 to TRBJ1-1; D is uncertain. This CDR3 region has 14 residues. V was clipped by 4 bases and J by 4 bases, with 13 bases between them. Germline V gives CDR1 MNHEY, CDR2 SMNVEV (reference sequence). In nucleotides, the CDR3 is TGTGCCAGCAGTTGGGCCCCGGCGGGCACTGAAGCTTTCTTT. Translation: CASSWAPAGTEAFF.

This clonotype has a count of ten or more. The chain has TRBV28 and TRBJ2-7; tentatively, D is TRBD1 (6 bases). V was cut by 3 bases and J by 2 bases, with 11 bases left in between. CDR1 MDHEN and CDR2 SYDVKM come from the germline V gene. CDR3 length: 14 residues. CDR3 in DNA: TGTGCCAGCAGTTTTGAGGACAGACCCTACGAGCAGTACTTC. Its protein product is CASSFEDRPYEQYF.

The rearrangement uses TRBV30 and TRBJ1-2; 7 nucleotides match TRBD1. Germline V lookup: CDR1 GTSNPN, CDR2 SVGIG (reference sequence). This CDR3 has 15 residues. V shed 3 bases, J shed 3 bases, and the junction held 10 bases outside the gene matches. CDR3 amino acids: CAWSTRDSLHYGYTF. DNA for the CDR3: TGTGCCTGGAGCACCCGGGACAGCCTACACTATGGCTACACCTTC.